A selection of T cell receptor beta chains follows, all from one sample in a study of blood T cell repertoires in COVID-19. Profiled with immunoSEQ multiplex PCR; TCRdb holds only in-frame clones, not every one. The sample yields some 390,000 clones, 80% to 90% seen once. Source material: PBMCs or T cells enriched from blood (not recorded which). The receptors stem from a man aged 25-40 years who had recovered from COVID-19. The CDR3 runs from the conserved cysteine through the conserved F or W. A D gene is named only where the DNA matches it firmly. Size tells how often a clone was seen (once, few, many) or the class of an expanded clone, and some rows leave it out.

v_call	d_call	clone_size	j_call	cdr3_aa	cdr3_nt
TRBV29-1	TRBD2	NA	TRBJ2-7	CSVDISGQSYEQYF	TGCAGCGTTGATATTAGCGGGCAATCCTACGAGCAGTACTTC
TRBV7-2	TRBD2	NA	TRBJ2-7	CASSPGTSGSYEQYF	TGTGCCAGCAGCCCTGGGACTAGCGGGTCCTACGAGCAGTACTTC
TRBV4-2	TRBD1	NA	TRBJ1-6	CASSQEGQGIGSPLHF	TGTGCCAGCAGCCAAGAAGGACAGGGGATCGGTTCACCCCTCCACTTT
TRBV18	TRBD2	NA	TRBJ2-2	CASSPPAGGPTGELFF	TGTGCCAGCTCACCACCAGCGGGAGGGCCTACCGGGGAGCTGTTTTTT
TRBV13	TRBD1	once	TRBJ1-2	CASSRGDRGFSYGYTF	TGTGCCAGCAGCCGGGGGGACAGGGGGTTTAGCTATGGCTACACCTTC
TRBV4-1	NA	NA	TRBJ2-7	CASSQERAGGTYEQYF	TGCGCCAGCAGCCAAGAGAGGGCAGGAGGGACCTACGAGCAGTACTTC
TRBV18	NA	NA	TRBJ2-5	CASSPPQQQETQYF	TGTGCCAGCTCACCCCCACAGCAACAAGAGACCCAGTACTTC
TRBV5-1	TRBD1	NA	TRBJ1-1	CASSFTGTGPEAFF	TGCGCCAGCAGCTTTACCGGGACAGGCCCTGAAGCTTTCTTT
TRBV19	TRBD1	NA	TRBJ1-5	CASSKDRAQEQPQHF	TGTGCCAGTAGTAAGGACAGGGCCCAAGAACAGCCCCAGCATTTT
TRBV2	TRBD2	NA	TRBJ2-3	CASRISRLADTQYF	TGTGCCAGCAGGATCTCTAGACTAGCGGATACGCAGTATTTT
TRBV5-1	TRBD1	NA	TRBJ2-2	CASSLTRTGGTGELFF	TGCGCCAGCAGCTTGACCAGGACAGGGGGAACCGGGGAGCTGTTTTTT
TRBV19	TRBD2	NA	TRBJ2-1	CASLLAGGPQFF	TGTGCCAGTTTACTAGCGGGAGGCCCGCAGTTCTTC
TRBV5-1	NA	once	TRBJ1-1	CASSPGFGDLNTEAFF	TGCGCCAGCAGCCCTGGATTCGGGGATCTGAACACTGAAGCTTTCTTT
TRBV21-1	NA	NA	TRBJ2-2	CASSSSGGTDNTGELFF	TGTGCCAGCAGCTCGTCGGGAGGGACAGATAACACCGGGGAGCTGTTTTTT
TRBV29-1	NA	NA	TRBJ1-2	CSVEVLRFYGYTF	TGCAGCGTTGAAGTCTTGAGGTTCTATGGCTACACCTTC
TRBV13	NA	NA	TRBJ2-7	CASSLGSISSYEQYF	TGTGCCAGCAGCTTAGGGTCTATAAGTTCCTACGAGCAGTACTTC
TRBV3-1/TRBV3-2	NA	NA	TRBJ1-1	CASSQDTYLGTEAFF	TGTGCCAGCAGCCAGGACACCTATTTGGGAACTGAAGCTTTCTTT
TRBV4-2	TRBD2	once	TRBJ2-7	CASSQTGLASGTVRNEQYF	TGTGCCAGCAGCCAGACGGGACTAGCGTCTGGAACCGTAAGGAACGAGCAGTACTTC
TRBV28	TRBD1	NA	TRBJ1-1	CASSPSSGTGTYTEAFF	TGTGCCAGCAGTCCCTCCTCCGGGACAGGAACTTACACTGAAGCTTTCTTT
TRBV18	NA	once	TRBJ1-2	CASSPTVVGANYGYTF	TGTGCCAGCTCCCCCACAGTCGTAGGGGCGAACTATGGCTACACCTTC
TRBV19	TRBD1	NA	TRBJ1-6	CASNRGDSYNSPLHF	TGTGCCAGTAACAGAGGGGACAGCTATAATTCACCCCTCCACTTT
TRBV5-4	TRBD2	NA	TRBJ2-1	CASSGSPEKLAGVLNEQFF	TGTGCCAGCAGCGGCTCTCCAGAGAAACTAGCGGGAGTTCTGAATGAGCAGTTCTTC
TRBV30	TRBD1	NA	TRBJ2-5	CAWSRGTGGETQYF	TGTGCCTGGAGTCGAGGGACAGGCGGAGAGACCCAGTACTTC